Listed below are T cell receptor beta chains from one sample, sequenced in a study of Ad26.COV2.S vaccination and SARS-CoV-2 variants. Sequenced by immunoSEQ multiplex PCR; TCRdb stores in-frame clones only, minus some. The table has approximately 340,000 clones, about 90% seen once. The source was peripheral blood, collected after recovery from COVID-19. Receptors originate from a human donor who had recovered from COVID-19. The CDR3 runs from the conserved cysteine through the conserved F or W. D genes are given only for firm matches. Not all rows give a size; the values are once, few, many and, for expanded clones, a class.

- TRBJ1-6 - TRBV4-3 TGCGCCAGCGGGGGGGGGCAAAGTAATTCACCCCTCCACTTT CASGGGQSNSPLHF
- TRBJ1-5 - TRBV7-9 TGTGCCAGCAGCTCGGCGTCGACAGCTACCGGGAATCAGCCCCAGCATTTT CASSSASTATGNQPQHF
- TRBJ2-3 - TRBV5-4 TGTGCCAGCACCACCCGGGGAGGCACAGATACGCAGTATTTT CASTTRGGTDTQYF
- TRBJ1-4 TRBD1 TRBV6-1 TGTGCCAGCAGTGAAGGGGTGGTGACAGGGGGGAAACTGTTTTTT CASSEGVVTGGKLFF
- TRBJ2-5 TRBD1 TRBV6-5 TGTGCCAGCAAAAAGGGGACAGGGCAAGAGACCCAGTACTTC CASKKGTGQETQYF
- TRBJ1-2 - TRBV9 TGTGCCAGCAGCGCCCCCAGGGATCAGTTCTCTGGCTACACCTTC CASSAPRDQFSGYTF
few TRBJ1-5 - TRBV2 TGTGCCAGCAGTCACCCTCAAACCTCAGGGGAGGGACAGCCCCAGCATTTT CASSHPQTSGEGQPQHF
- TRBJ2-7 - TRBV3-1/TRBV3-2 TGTGCCAGCAGCCACCAAATCCCGTACCGGGGCAGCTCCTACGAGCAGTACTTC CASSHQIPYRGSSYEQYF
once TRBJ1-2 - TRBV5-1 TGCGCCAGCAGCTTGGCTACAGGGAGAACATGGCTTGGCTACACCTTC CASSLATGRTWLGYTF
- TRBJ1-6 TRBD1 TRBV7-8 TGTGCCAGCAGCTACGACAGGGGAGCGGTTTATTCACCCCTCCACTTT CASSYDRGAVYSPLHF
- TRBJ2-5 - TRBV5-6 TGTGCCAGCACCATCGGGGGACAGACAATTAGGGGAGAGACCCAGTACTTC CASTIGGQTIRGETQYF
- TRBJ2-5 - TRBV18 TGTGCCAGCTCACCAATGGACAGCCTAGAGACCCAGTACTTC CASSPMDSLETQYF
- TRBJ2-7 - TRBV4-1 TGCGCCAGCAGCCAAGATCTGCAGGGCCTCGGTTACGAGCAGTACTTC CASSQDLQGLGYEQYF
- TRBJ2-4 - TRBV9 TGTGCCAGCAGCGTAGGTACAGGGCAGGAAAACATTCAGTACTTC CASSVGTGQENIQYF
- TRBJ2-2 - TRBV5-1 TGCGCCAGCAGCTTACAGCTCAAAAGAAGGAACACCGGGGAGCTGTTTTTT CASSLQLKRRNTGELFF
- TRBJ1-1 TRBD1 TRBV7-9 TGTGCCAGCAGCCCGACAGGACAGGGGGCAGCGAACACTGAAGCTTTCTTT CASSPTGQGAANTEAFF
- TRBJ2-5 - TRBV13 TGTGCCAGCAAAGGGCTCTGGGAGACCCAGTACTTC CASKGLWETQYF
- TRBJ2-3 - TRBV15 TGTGCCACCAGCAGAGATACCCATACGCAGTATTTT CATSRDTHTQYF
- TRBJ1-1 - TRBV5-1 TGCGCCAGCAGCTTGGATGGACGGTCAAACACTGAAGCTTTCTTT CASSLDGRSNTEAFF
- TRBJ1-1 TRBD1 TRBV6-5 TGTGCCAGCAGTTACGCCGGACAGGGGGAGGGAGCTTTCTTT CASSYAGQGEGAFF
- TRBJ2-7 TRBD2 TRBV3-1/TRBV3-2 TGTGCCAGCAGCCAAGGAGTGCGGGGGGTCTACGAGCAGTACTTC CASSQGVRGVYEQYF
- TRBJ2-7 TRBD1 TRBV6-6 TGTGCCAGCAGTCTCGGGACAGGGGGTCACGAGCAGTACTTC CASSLGTGGHEQYF
once TRBJ2-5 - TRBV13 TGTGCCAGCAGCCCCTGGACAGGAGGGAAGACCCAGTACTTC CASSPWTGGKTQYF
- TRBJ2-2 - TRBV1 TGCACCAGCAATGGACTTTACAAGCCCGGGGAGCTGTTTTTT CTSNGLYKPGELFF
- TRBJ1-2 TRBD1 TRBV6-5 TGTGCCAGCAGACAGGACAGGGGCCGCGGCTACACCTTC CASRQDRGRGYTF
- TRBJ1-5 TRBD1 TRBV2 TGTGCCAGCAGGAGGGTAGGAGGGGGCAGGGGCAATCAGCCCCAGCATTTT CASRRVGGGRGNQPQHF
- TRBJ2-5 - TRBV27 TGTGCCAGCAGTTTATCGATCCGGGGTTTAGAGACCCAGTACTTC CASSLSIRGLETQYF
- TRBJ2-2 TRBD1 TRBV6-4 TGTGCCAGCAAACCGAGACAGGGAGTGAGCGGGGAGCTGTTTTTT CASKPRQGVSGELFF
- TRBJ1-1 - TRBV7-9 TGTGCCAGCAGCTCTCGGGCAGCTGTCACTAACTCAGGAGACACTGAAGCTTTCTTT CASSSRAAVTNSGDTEAFF
- TRBJ1-1 - TRBV9 TGTGCCAGCAGCGTAGCGAAAGGTCACAACACTGAAGCTTTCTTT CASSVAKGHNTEAFF
- TRBJ2-1 - TRBV4-3 TGCGCCAGCAGCCAAACCAAGGGGGGGCCCCCCTACAATGAGCAGTTCTTC CASSQTKGGPPYNEQFF
- TRBJ1-1 - TRBV25-1 TGTGCCAGCAGTACCCGAGGTGAAGCTTTCTTT CASSTRGEAFF
- TRBJ1-2 - TRBV3-1/TRBV3-2 TGTGCCAGCAGCCGGGCCAGACCCTATGGCTACACCTTC CASSRARPYGYTF
- TRBJ2-5 - TRBV20-1 TGCAGTGCTACGAGCACGGAGACCCAGTACTTC CSATSTETQYF
- TRBJ2-1 - TRBV2 TGTGCCAGCAGTGAAGGGCAGAACTTATCTTACAATGAGCAGTTCTTC CASSEGQNLSYNEQFF
- TRBJ1-1 - TRBV7-9 TGTGCCAGCAGCTTAGCCTCGGTTCGGACTGAAGCTTTCTTT CASSLASVRTEAFF
- TRBJ1-1 - TRBV13 TGTGCCAGCAGCTTATCCCAGGGGATCCCCATGAACACTGAAGCTTTCTTT CASSLSQGIPMNTEAFF
- TRBJ1-1 - TRBV7-8 TGTGCCAGTTACATGAACACTGAAGCTTTCTTT CASYMNTEAFF
- TRBJ2-1 - TRBV5-1 TGCGCCAGCAGCGGTGACAGGTTATCCTACAATGAGCAGTTCTTC CASSGDRLSYNEQFF
- TRBJ1-1 TRBD1 TRBV6-5 TGTGCCAGCAGTCGCCCGGGACAGGGGACCACTGAAGCTTTCTTT CASSRPGQGTTEAFF
- TRBJ1-5 - TRBV7-9 TGTGCCAGCAGCCCCCAGAGAGGGGGGAGTCAGCCCCAGCATTTT CASSPQRGGSQPQHF
- TRBJ2-1 TRBD2 TRBV7-9 TGTGCCAGCAGCTTATCCGGGACTAGAAGGTACAATGAGCAGTTCTTC CASSLSGTRRYNEQFF
- TRBJ1-2 - TRBV6-1 TGTGCCAGCAGTGAAGGGGACTATGGCTACACCTTC CASSEGDYGYTF
- TRBJ2-3 TRBD1 TRBV6-5 TGTGCCAGCAGTTACCGGACAGGGGGCAGGGATACGCAGTATTTT CASSYRTGGRDTQYF
- TRBJ2-3 TRBD2 TRBV5-5 TGTGCCAGCAGGGGGACTGAGCGGGGCCCAGATACGCAGTATTTT CASRGTERGPDTQYF
- TRBJ2-1 TRBD2 TRBV6-2/TRBV6-3 TGTGCCAGCAGTTACACCCCTAGCGGGGGGCCATCCCCTAATGAGCAGTTCTTC CASSYTPSGGPSPNEQFF
- TRBJ1-4 TRBD1 TRBV9 TGTGCCAGCAGCGGGGGACAGGGGTGGGCTAATGAAAAACTGTTTTTT CASSGGQGWANEKLFF